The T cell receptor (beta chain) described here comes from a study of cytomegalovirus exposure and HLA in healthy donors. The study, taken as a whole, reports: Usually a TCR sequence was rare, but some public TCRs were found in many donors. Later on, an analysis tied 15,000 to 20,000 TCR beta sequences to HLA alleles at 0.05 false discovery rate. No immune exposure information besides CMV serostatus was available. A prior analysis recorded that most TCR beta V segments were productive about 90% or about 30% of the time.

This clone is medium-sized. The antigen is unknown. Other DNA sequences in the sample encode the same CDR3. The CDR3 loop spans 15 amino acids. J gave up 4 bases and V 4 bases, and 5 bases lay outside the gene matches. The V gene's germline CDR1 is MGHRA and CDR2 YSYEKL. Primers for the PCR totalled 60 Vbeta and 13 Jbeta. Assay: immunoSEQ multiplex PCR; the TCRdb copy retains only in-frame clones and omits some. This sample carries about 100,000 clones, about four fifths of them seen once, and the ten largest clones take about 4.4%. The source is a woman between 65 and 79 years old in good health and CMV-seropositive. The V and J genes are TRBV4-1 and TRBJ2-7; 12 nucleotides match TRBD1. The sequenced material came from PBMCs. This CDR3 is CASSPGTGGRYEQYF. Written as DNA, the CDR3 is TGCGCCAGCAGCCCCGGGACAGGGGGCCGTTACGAGCAGTACTTC.